A single sample gave rise to the 30 T cell receptor beta chains below, sequenced in a study of vaccination effects on CD4 cells after COVID-19. What these receptors recognize is not known. ViraFEST assay sequencing came after antigen-specific CD4+ T cells were expanded with viral peptide pools. Following culture for around 10 days, CD4+ T cells were isolated. None of these healthy vaccinees had been infected with SARS-CoV-2 before vaccination. Generated by immunoSEQ multiplex PCR, the TCRdb table keeps only in-frame clones and is missing some. The sample holds roughly 35,000 clones, 73% seen once. Material: CD4+ T cells from PBMCs cultured with HCoV-OC43 spike peptides, obtained before COVID-19 vaccination. As to subset: HCoV-OC43 spike overlapping peptide pool stimulation. The receptors shown here come from a human donor who received a COVID-19 vaccine.

This clone was counted between two and nine times. The chain is built from TRBV28 and TRBJ1-2, with TRBD1 matching over 8 bases. Germline-derived CDR1 and CDR2 are MDHEN and SYDVKM. The V segment lost 3 bases and the J segment 7 bases; nucleotides outside the gene matches: 4. CDR3 length equals 13 residues. The CDR3 loop is CASSLAGGSGYTF. For the CDR3, the DNA is TGTGCCAGCAGTTTGGCAGGGGGCAGTGGCTACACCTTC.

This clone is a singleton in its sample. The V gene is TRBV5-1, the J gene TRBJ2-5, with D tentatively TRBD1 (6 bases). The CDR3 is 15 amino acids. Germline-derived CDR1 and CDR2 are SGHRS and YFSETQ. V lost 0 bases to trimming and J lost 4 bases, with 13 bases between them. This CDR3 reads CASSLGQGRGETQYF. As DNA, the CDR3 is TGCGCCAGCAGCTTGGGTCAGGGGCGTGGAGAGACCCAGTACTTC.

The chain carries TRBV9 and TRBJ2-5, with 9 bases identical to TRBD2. Germline V gene lookup returns CDR1 SGDLS and CDR2 YYNGEE. The CDR3 sequence is 16 residues long. The trim removed 0 bases at V and 3 bases at J, leaving 6 bases unmatched. In nucleotides, the CDR3 is TGTGCCAGCAGCGTAGGGGCGACTAGCGGCGAAGAGACCCAGTACTTC. Residues: CASSVGATSGEETQYF. The whole variable domain, remainder taken from reference TRBV9 and TRBJ2-5, is DSGVTQTPKHLITATGQRVTLRCSPRSGDLSVYWYQQSLDQGLQFLIQYYNGEERAKGNILERFSAQQFPDLHSELNLSSLELGDSALYFCASSVGATSGEETQYFGPGTRLLVL.

The chain combines TRBV7-2 with TRBJ1-6; D is ambiguous. CDR1 and CDR2 (germline): SGHTA, FQGNSA. The CDR3 is 14 residues long. The V end lost 5 bases, the J end lost 7 bases, and 12 bases lay between the germline ends. In DNA, the CDR3 is TGTGCCAGCAGCCCCGGTTTGGGAAATTCACCCCTCCACTTT. This encodes CASSPGLGNSPLHF.

This clone has only a few counts. V gene TRBV10-3 combines with J gene TRBJ2-7; 8 bases match TRBD2. Trimming removed 9 bases from V and 5 bases from J; junction bases left unmatched: 12. Germline CDR1 reads ENHRY; CDR2 reads SYGVKD. This CDR3 is built from 14 residues. CDR3 loop: CAIGPGTRIHEQYF. For the CDR3, the DNA is TGTGCCATAGGGCCCGGGACTAGGATCCACGAGCAGTACTTC.

V gene TRBV27 combines with J gene TRBJ1-2, with D possibly being TRBD1 (5 bases). Trimming took 8 bases from V and 4 from J, leaving 8 bases between them. The CDR3 totals 11 residues. Germline loops: CDR1 MNHEY, CDR2 SMNVEV (reference sequence). The CDR3 here is CASGRGYGYTF. CDR3 nucleotide sequence: TGTGCCAGCGGGAGGGGCTATGGCTACACCTTC.

The chain has TRBV29-1 and TRBJ1-1; tentative D call: TRBD1 (5 bases). The ends were cut back, 7 bases at V and 3 bases at J, with 15 bases in the middle. The CDR3 spans 13 residues. Per germline, CDR1 SQVTM and CDR2 ANQGSEA. CDR3 amino acids: CSGGVGTHTEAFF. The CDR3 bases are TGCAGCGGGGGGGTAGGGACCCACACTGAAGCTTTCTTT.

The chain has TRBV6-6 and TRBJ1-6, with 10 bases identical to TRBD1. CDR1 is MNHNY and CDR2 is SVGAGI in the germline V gene (reference sequence). Trimming at V came to 5 bases and at J to 5 bases, leaving 3 bases not matched to a gene. The length of the CDR3 is 15 residues. The CDR3 bases are TGTGCCAGCAGTCATGGACAGGGGGATAATTCACCCCTCCACTTT. Protein sequence: CASSHGQGDNSPLHF.

In DNA, the CDR3 is TGTGCCAGCAGCTACCCAAGACAGGGGCCCGTCCAAGAGACCCAGTACTTC. Residues: CASSYPRQGPVQETQYF. The V and J genes are TRBV7-6 and TRBJ2-5, with 8 bases lining up with TRBD1. Per germline, CDR1 SGHVS and CDR2 FNYEAQ. The junction had 11 bases not matched to a gene; V was cut back by 4 bases and J by 1 base. CDR3 length: 17 residues.

The chain couples TRBV24-1 to TRBJ1-5; 8 nucleotides match TRBD1. The J segment lost 0 bases and the V segment lost 1 base, leaving 10 bases of the junction unmatched. The germline V gene has CDR1 KGHDR and CDR2 SFDVKD. The CDR3 contains 19 residues. CDR3 nucleotide sequence: TGTGCCACCAGTGATTTTACGGGACAGGCCCGGGATAGCAATCAGCCCCAGCATTTT. Its protein product is CATSDFTGQARDSNQPQHF.

This sequence joins TRBV27 and TRBJ1-2; D gene uncertain. There are 14 residues in the CDR3. Trimming shortened V by 0 bases and J by 8 bases, and 13 bases separated the two germline ends. Germline V gene lookup returns CDR1 MNHEY and CDR2 SMNVEV (reference sequence). DNA for the CDR3: TGTGCCAGCAGTTTATCTTTCCCCCGCGACGGCTACACCTTC. Translating gives CASSLSFPRDGYTF.

This chain uses TRBV4-2 with TRBJ2-5; 9 bases agree with TRBD2. This CDR3 contains 14 residues. Germline loops: CDR1 LGHNA, CDR2 YNFKEQ. V gave up 1 base and J gave up 5 bases; unmatched junction bases: 2. In DNA form, the CDR3 reads TGTGCCAGCAGCCAAGGCGCGGGGGGGGAGACCCAGTACTTC. It translates to CASSQGAGGETQYF.

The V call is TRBV5-5, the J call TRBJ1-1; D call uncertain. Germline loops: CDR1 SGHKS, CDR2 YYEKEE (reference sequence). The ends were cut back, 1 base at V and 0 bases at J, with 7 bases in the middle. The CDR3 is 14 amino acids. The CDR3 region has the DNA TGTGCCAGCAGCTTGTTCAGCTTGAACACTGAAGCTTTCTTT. It yields the protein CASSLFSLNTEAFF.

This clone appeared a few times. The sample has other DNA sequences that encode this CDR3 too. The V call is TRBV5-1, the J call TRBJ1-5; D gene unclear. This CDR3 contains 13 residues. Trimming pared 0 bases from V and 1 base from J, leaving 2 bases between. Looked up from germline, CDR1 is SGHRS and CDR2 is YFSETQ. The CDR3 DNA reads as TGCGCCAGCAGCTTGGGAAGCAATCAGCCCCAGCATTTT. This encodes CASSLGSNQPQHF. Full variable domain (outside the CDR3, taken from reference TRBV5-1 and TRBJ1-5): KAGVTQTPRYLIKTRGQQVTLSCSPISGHRSVSWYQQTPGQGLQFLFEYFSETQRNKGNFPGRFSGRQFSNSRSEMNVSTLELGDSALYLCASSLGSNQPQHFGDGTRLSIL.

This chain uses TRBV6-5 with TRBJ1-4; D remains unclear. V was trimmed by 4 bases and J by 4 bases, leaving 7 bases between them. The CDR3 runs to 13 residues. CDR1 and CDR2 (germline): MNHEY, SVGAGI. CDR3 protein: CASSSGNNEKLFF. Written as DNA, the CDR3 is TGTGCCAGCAGTTCCGGGAATAATGAAAAACTGTTTTTT.

This clone has just a few counts. The chain uses TRBV7-8 and TRBJ1-2; D uncertain. V shed 0 bases and J shed 8 bases, with 19 bases lying between them. The CDR3 loop spans 16 amino acids. CDR1 is SGHVS, CDR2 FQNEAQ, per germline. The CDR3 here is CASSLAVSLTVKGYTF. CDR3 nucleotides: TGTGCCAGCAGCTTAGCGGTCAGCCTCACGGTTAAGGGCTACACCTTC.

The V gene is TRBV24-1, the J gene TRBJ2-5, with D hard to call. The CDR3 sequence is 12 residues long. Germline CDR1 KGHDR, CDR2 SFDVKD. Trimming left V 2 bases short and J 5 bases short, with 5 bases between. This CDR3 reads CATSDYKETQYF. The CDR3 bases are TGTGCCACCAGTGATTATAAGGAGACCCAGTACTTC.

The V gene is TRBV23-1, the J gene TRBJ2-3; D ambiguous. TRBV23-1 qualifies as an ORF whose function is uncertain. Deletions cut 3 bases from V and 4 bases from J, with 14 bases between. The CDR3 is 15 amino acids. CDR3: CASSHPTRLPDTQYF. In nucleotides, the CDR3 is TGCGCCAGCAGTCATCCGACCAGGCTCCCAGATACGCAGTATTTT.

A remark on this clone: One end of the junction fails to match germline, which may point to a read error. Additional DNA sequences in this sample encode the identical CDR3. V and J are TRBV7-2 and TRBJ2-2; 11 bases align to TRBD2. The CDR3 extends over 14 amino acids. CDR1 is SGHTA and CDR2 is FQGNSA in the germline V gene. This CDR3 is CASSLAGGTGELFF. CDR3 sequence (DNA): TGTGCCAGCAGCCTAGCGGGAGGAACCGGGGAGCTGTTTTTT.

V gene TRBV6-2 or TRBV6-3 combines with J gene TRBJ1-1; tentative D call: TRBD1 (5 bases). The CDR3 covers 16 residues. From germline, CDR1 is MNHEY and CDR2 SVGEGT. V was trimmed by 5 bases and J by 1 base, leaving 17 bases between them. The CDR3 reads CASSRGGGAPNTEAFF. CDR3 DNA sequence: TGTGCCAGCAGTCGTGGGGGGGGAGCCCCGAACACTGAAGCTTTCTTT.

The chain has TRBV19 and TRBJ2-7; 9 nucleotides agree with TRBD2. Per the germline V gene, CDR1 is LNHDA and CDR2 is SQIVND (reference sequence). The CDR3 has 15 amino acids. The trim removed 7 bases at V and 0 bases at J, leaving 7 bases unmatched. CDR3 nucleotides: TGTGCCAGTACCCACGGTAGCGGGAGCTCCTACGAGCAGTACTTC. Protein product: CASTHGSGSSYEQYF.

This rearrangement joins TRBV6-2 or TRBV6-3 to TRBJ2-3, with D unclear. The CDR3 extends over 13 amino acids. Between the trimmed V and J ends, which lost 5 bases and 8 bases, there was a span of 14 bases. CDR1 and CDR2 from the germline V gene are MNHEY and SVGEGT. CDR3 sequence (DNA): TGTGCCAGCAGTGTGGCGTCTACGGTTACGCAGTATTTT. It is translated as CASSVASTVTQYF.

The CDR3 protein is CAIRGTEGFYNEQFF. The CDR3 coding sequence is TGTGCCATCAGGGGTACGGAGGGATTCTACAATGAGCAGTTCTTC. The chain recombines TRBV10-3 with TRBJ2-1; D might be TRBD2 (6 bases). The V end was cut by 6 bases, the J end by 3 bases, with 15 bases between. The CDR3 is 15 residues long. Germline assignment: CDR1 ENHRY and CDR2 SYGVKD.

This clone is a singleton in its sample. The chain joins TRBV5-5 to TRBJ2-6, with D unresolved. The CDR3 runs 15 residues. Germline V gives CDR1 SGHKS, CDR2 YYEKEE (reference sequence). V shed 0 bases and J shed 1 base, with 5 bases lying between them. The CDR3 protein is CASSLGGSGANVLTF. CDR3 nucleotides: TGTGCCAGCAGCTTGGGTGGGTCTGGGGCCAACGTCCTGACTTTC.

The chain employs TRBV18 and TRBJ2-7; a possible D gene is TRBD1 (5 bases). This CDR3 comprises 12 residues. Germline-derived CDR1 and CDR2 are KGHSH and LQKENI. V dropped 6 bases and J dropped 7 bases, with 13 bases sitting between them. CDR3 protein: CASSRQLGEQYF. Here the CDR3 DNA reads TGTGCCAGCTCGCGACAGCTAGGGGAGCAGTACTTC.

V and J are TRBV3-1 (or the pseudogene TRBV3-2) and TRBJ1-5, with a weak D call TRBD1 (5 bases). The CDR3 runs to 16 residues. The germline gives CDR1 LGHDT, CDR2 YNNKEL (reference sequence). With 5 bases removed from V and 7 bases from J, the gap between germline ends came to 21 bases. CDR3 nucleotides: TGTGCCAGCAGCGGGGGGGGTGTAGCTTCGGGACAGCCCCAGCATTTT. Its protein product is CASSGGGVASGQPQHF.

The J gene is TRBJ1-1, the V gene TRBV6-5; 7 bases line up with TRBD1. CDR3 length equals 14 residues. The trim removed 6 bases at V and 4 bases at J, leaving 8 bases unmatched. The V gene's germline CDR1 is MNHEY and CDR2 SVGAGI. CDR3 DNA: TGTGCCAGCAGGAAAGACAGGGTAGGCACTGAAGCTTTCTTT. Encoded protein: CASRKDRVGTEAFF.

This chain connects TRBV18 to TRBJ1-3, with 8 bases aligning to TRBD1. Trimming removed 1 base from V and 0 bases from J; junction bases left unmatched: 2. The CDR3 length is 16 residues. Germline assignment: CDR1 KGHSH and CDR2 LQKENI. CDR3 region: CASSPLTGDSGNTIYF. The CDR3 nucleotides read TGTGCCAGCTCACCACTGACAGGGGACTCTGGAAACACCATATATTTT.

The V and J genes are TRBV2 and TRBJ1-3; TRBD1 aligns across 9 bases. V was clipped by 4 bases and J by 0 bases; unmatched bases: 4. CDR1 is SNHLY, CDR2 FYNNEI, per germline. The CDR3 is 16 amino acids. CDR3 region: CASSGGQGISGNTIYF. For the CDR3, the DNA is TGTGCCAGCAGTGGGGGACAGGGTATCTCTGGAAACACCATATATTTT.

In nucleotides, the CDR3 is TGCGCCAGCAGCCCGGACAGGGCCGGGGAGCTGTTTTTT. Translating gives CASSPDRAGELFF. The chain links TRBV5-1 to TRBJ2-2; 8 bases line up with TRBD1. The CDR3 runs 13 residues. J lost 6 bases, V lost 4 bases, and 2 bases had no gene match. In germline, CDR1 is SGHRS, CDR2 YFSETQ. The full variable domain, with the rest looked up from reference TRBV5-1 and TRBJ2-2, is KAGVTQTPRYLIKTRGQQVTLSCSPISGHRSVSWYQQTPGQGLQFLFEYFSETQRNKGNFPGRFSGRQFSNSRSEMNVSTLELGDSALYLCASSPDRAGELFFGEGSRLTVL.